This entry lists 22 T cell receptor beta chains sequenced from one sample in a study of shared T cell receptors in the human thymus. Sequencing used immunoSEQ multiplex PCR; TCRdb keeps in-frame clones, though not all of them. This table has approximately 730,000 clones, 70% to 90% appearing once. In addition, the sample was reused for a study of human thymus T cells.

The sequenced material came from thymocytes. The receptors were gathered from a girl less than two years old with a congenital heart defect.

The chain links TRBV19 to TRBJ1-5, with D tentatively TRBD1 (5 bases). Germline V lookup: CDR1 LNHDA, CDR2 SQIVND (reference sequence). The V end lost 6 bases, the J end lost 4 bases, and 25 bases lay between the germline ends. The CDR3 has 18 amino acids. The CDR3 region is CASSITKARVRRNQPQHF. The CDR3, as DNA: TGTGCCAGTAGCATCACCAAGGCCAGGGTCCGGAGAAATCAGCCCCAGCATTTT.

The chain is built from TRBV7-8 and TRBJ1-2, with D tentatively TRBD1 (5 bases). CDR3 length: 14 amino acids. Germline-derived CDR1 and CDR2 are SGHVS and FQNEAQ. V was shortened by 2 bases and J by 6 bases, with 13 bases between the two germline ends. CDR3 sequence (DNA): TGTGCCAGCAGCTTAAGAAAAAGGGGTAATGGCTACACCTTC. The encoded protein is CASSLRKRGNGYTF.

The chain uses TRBV11-2 and TRBJ1-4, with a possible D match to TRBD1 (6 bases). The CDR3 is 17 residues long. Per germline, CDR1 SGHAT and CDR2 FQNNGV. Trimming took 5 bases from V and 6 from J, leaving 22 bases between them. CDR3 residues: CASSPHPGGGRHEKLFF. The CDR3 DNA reads as TGTGCCAGCAGCCCACACCCCGGGGGCGGGAGGCATGAAAAACTGTTTTTT.

This rearrangement joins TRBV18 to TRBJ1-5; D gene unclear. CDR1 KGHSH and CDR2 LQKENI come from the germline V gene. Trimming removed 2 bases at V and 0 bases at J, with 11 bases between. The CDR3 consists of 16 residues. The CDR3 nucleotides are TGTGCCAGCTCACCAAACAGCCGTTATAGCAATCAGCCCCAGCATTTT. Encoded protein: CASSPNSRYSNQPQHF.

This clone showed up just a few times. The J gene is TRBJ2-7, the V gene TRBV15, with D hard to call. Looked up from germline, CDR1 is LNHNV and CDR2 is YYDKDF (reference sequence). The CDR3 runs to 15 residues. Trimming pared 2 bases from V and 0 bases from J, leaving 11 bases between. The CDR3 region has the DNA TGTGCCACCAGCAGACGGGTCAGCTTCTCCTACGAGCAGTACTTC. Residues: CATSRRVSFSYEQYF.

V and J are TRBV27 and TRBJ1-6, with TRBD1 as a possible D gene (6 bases). V was pared by 5 bases and J by 2 bases, with 16 bases between. The CDR3 extends over 17 amino acids. Germline CDR1 is MNHEY and CDR2 is SMNVEV (reference sequence). Here the CDR3 reads CASSPHRTATYNSPLHF. CDR3 DNA: TGTGCCAGCAGTCCCCATCGGACAGCTACCTATAATTCACCCCTCCACTTT.

A single count supports this clone. The rearrangement links TRBV7-3 to TRBJ2-7; D uncertain. The V gene lost 5 bases and the J gene lost 4 bases, with 12 bases spanning the gap. Germline V CDR1 and CDR2: SGHTA, FQGTGA. The CDR3 is made up of 13 amino acids. The CDR3 DNA reads TGTGCCAGCAGCGTACAGAGCCGGTACGAGCAGTACTTC. Translating gives CASSVQSRYEQYF.

This rearrangement joins TRBV9 to TRBJ2-1; D gene uncertain. Germline V gives CDR1 SGDLS, CDR2 YYNGEE. The ends were cut back, 0 bases at V and 5 bases at J, with 15 bases in the middle. This CDR3 has 16 residues. The CDR3 nucleotides read TGTGCCAGCAGCGTAGGCAGTCTTCTCCTGAACAATGAGCAGTTCTTC. Encoded protein: CASSVGSLLLNNEQFF.

This chain links TRBV19 with TRBJ1-1; D not resolved. From germline, CDR1 is LNHDA and CDR2 SQIVND (reference sequence). The CDR3 extends over 12 amino acids. The V gene lost 7 bases and the J gene lost 5 bases, with 11 bases spanning the gap. The CDR3 protein is CASTSLETEAFF. CDR3 nucleotide sequence: TGTGCCAGTACCTCGCTAGAGACTGAAGCTTTCTTT.

V and J are TRBV12-5 and TRBJ1-5, with TRBD1 matching over 12 bases. The germline gives CDR1 LGHNT, CDR2 FRNRAP. This CDR3 spans 19 amino acids. V shed 1 base, J shed 1 base, and the junction held 8 bases outside the gene matches. CDR3: CASGLAGTGGEGSNQPQHF. CDR3 nucleotides: TGTGCTAGTGGTTTGGCCGGGACAGGGGGCGAAGGAAGCAATCAGCCCCAGCATTTT.

J is TRBJ1-2 and V is TRBV27, with D maybe TRBD1 (5 bases). The CDR3 has 13 residues. V was pared by 6 bases and J by 8 bases, with 16 bases between. The germline V gene has CDR1 MNHEY and CDR2 SMNVEV (reference sequence). CDR3 in DNA: TGTGCCAGCAGAGAGCCCGGGACTAGGGGCTACACCTTC. It specifies CASREPGTRGYTF.

The CDR3 DNA reads as TGTGCCAGCAGTTCCAAGGGGATCTCCTACGAGCAGTACTTC. Encoded protein: CASSSKGISYEQYF. The rearrangement joins TRBV28 to TRBJ2-7, with D perhaps TRBD1 (5 bases). The V and J ends lost 4 bases and 0 bases respectively, with 10 bases between them. CDR3 length: 14 amino acids. The germline CDR1 and CDR2 sequences are MDHEN and SYDVKM. The complete variable domain, with remaining parts taken from reference TRBV28 and TRBJ2-7, reads DVKVTQSSRYLVKRTGEKVFLECVQDMDHENMFWYRQDPGLGLRLIYFSYDVKMKEKGDIPEGYSVSREKKERFSLILESASTNQTSMYLCASSSKGISYEQYFGPGTRLTVT.

Written as DNA, the CDR3 is TGCAGCGTTAGGGGGACAGGGTGGGACGAGCAGTACTTC. Its protein product is CSVRGTGWDEQYF. The rearrangement links TRBV29-1 to TRBJ2-7; the match to TRBD1 covers 9 bases. The germline V gene encodes CDR1 SQVTM and CDR2 ANQGSEA. The CDR3 extends over 13 amino acids. V trimming: 5 bases; J trimming: 5 bases; junction bases outside the gene matches: 7.

The V gene is TRBV18, the J gene TRBJ2-5; 8 bases match TRBD1. Germline V CDR1 and CDR2: KGHSH, LQKENI. With 3 bases clipped from V and 2 bases from J, the junction kept 2 bases outside the gene matches. This CDR3 is built from 14 residues. The CDR3 spells CASSPRGLQETQYF. The CDR3 DNA is TGTGCCAGCTCACCCAGGGGGCTTCAAGAGACCCAGTACTTC.

CDR3 loop: CASSYYGTGRTEAFF. DNA for the CDR3: TGTGCCAGCAGTTACTACGGGACAGGGAGAACTGAAGCTTTCTTT. This rearrangement joins TRBV6-5 to TRBJ1-1; 9 bases are shared with TRBD1. With V trimmed by 1 base and J by 5 bases, 5 bases remained unmatched. The CDR3 loop spans 15 amino acids. CDR1 is MNHEY and CDR2 is SVGAGI in the germline V gene.

In regard to this clone: Germline and junction disagree at one end, which may indicate a read error. The chain recombines TRBV12-5 with TRBJ2-4; 7 nucleotides match TRBD1. This CDR3 has 13 residues. Germline CDR1 and CDR2: LGHNT and FRNRAP. The CDR3: CASSSPTGVRSNF. The CDR3 nucleotides are TGTGCTAGTAGTTCCCCAACAGGGGTACGGAGTAACTTC.

This clone was seen only once. This sequence joins TRBV7-6 and TRBJ2-1; 11 nucleotides line up with TRBD2. The CDR3 spans 20 residues. The trim removed 4 bases at V and 6 bases at J, leaving 20 bases unmatched. Germline V gene lookup returns CDR1 SGHVS and CDR2 FNYEAQ. CDR3 loop: CASSSMLTSGDALRINEQFF. For the CDR3, the DNA is TGTGCCAGCAGCTCCATGCTGACTAGCGGGGATGCCTTAAGGATCAATGAGCAGTTCTTC.

The chain recombines TRBV14 with TRBJ2-7, with 7 bases that match TRBD1. The CDR3 has 19 amino acids. V shed 0 bases and J 0 bases; nucleotides not matched to a gene: 14. Germline CDR1 reads SGHDN; CDR2 reads FVKESK. The chain's CDR3 is CASSQEGGFTGMSSYEQYF. CDR3 nucleotide sequence: TGTGCCAGCAGCCAAGAAGGGGGCTTTACAGGAATGAGCTCCTACGAGCAGTACTTC.

The chain recombines TRBV13 with TRBJ1-5; D perhaps matches TRBD1 (5 bases). V lost 0 bases, J lost 3 bases, and 12 bases lay in between. In germline, CDR1 is PRHDT, CDR2 FYEKMQ (reference sequence). The CDR3 has 16 residues. DNA for the CDR3: TGTGCCAGCAGCTTAGGCAGAAGGGGATTCAATCAGCCCCAGCATTTT. It encodes CASSLGRRGFNQPQHF.

The chain couples TRBV12-5 to TRBJ1-1; 7 positions match TRBD1. V dropped 6 bases and J dropped 4; count of bases not matched to a gene: 17. Germline assignment: CDR1 LGHNT and CDR2 FRNRAP. The CDR3 contains 17 residues. The DNA for the CDR3 is TGTGCTAGTGGCCCCAGGACAGGACCTACGAGGGGCACTGAAGCTTTCTTT. Protein sequence: CASGPRTGPTRGTEAFF.

This chain joins TRBV4-1 and TRBJ1-1; TRBD1 matches at 9 bases. The CDR3 extends over 17 amino acids. Germline CDR1 and CDR2: MGHRA and YSYEKL. V shed 0 bases and J 0 bases; nucleotides not matched to a gene: 5. The CDR3 nucleotides read TGCGCCAGCAGCCAAGAGGACAGGGGACACATGAACACTGAAGCTTTCTTT. Its translation: CASSQEDRGHMNTEAFF.

The rearrangement uses TRBV20-1 and TRBJ2-5, with D possibly TRBD1 on 5 matching bases. CDR3 length: 11 amino acids. Germline V gives CDR1 DFQATT, CDR2 SNEGSKA (reference sequence). The CDR3 region is CATGPQETQYF. The CDR3 nucleotides read TGCGCCACAGGACCCCAAGAGACCCAGTACTTC.